Sequencing of this TCR beta chain was carried out in a study of human T cells and chemical hapten exposure. Regarding time point: pre-sensitization, week 0. The treatment denotes: therapeutic diphenylcyclopropenone sensitization with weekly scalp DPC. This clonotype was detected only a few times. As yet, its antigen is unknown. The CDR3 has 13 residues. The germline CDR1 and CDR2 sequences are SQVTM and ANQGSEA. V was shortened by 6 bases and J by 4 bases, with 12 bases between the two germline ends. Study results and caveats: Versus controls, expanded TCRs had significantly more large CDR3 similarity clusters. The presence of alopecia in the donors means their immune response may differ from healthy people's.

TCRdb reprocessed the RACE reads via MiXCR and lists one record per CDR3 protein. The sample records around 120,000 distinct CDR3 sequences, roughly 14% being singletons. The material sequenced was whole blood, taken in connection with sensitization to the hapten diphenylcyclopropenone (DPC). The V call is TRBV29-1, the J call TRBJ2-2, with D perhaps assigned TRBD1 or TRBD2 (6 bases each). The sequence was obtained from a young woman with alopecia areata. Some clones in this sample may be carry-over from other donors' samples. CDR3 sequence (DNA): TGCAGCGTCGGGGGCTCGACCACCGGGGAGCTGTTTTTT. It translates to CSVGGSTTGELFF.